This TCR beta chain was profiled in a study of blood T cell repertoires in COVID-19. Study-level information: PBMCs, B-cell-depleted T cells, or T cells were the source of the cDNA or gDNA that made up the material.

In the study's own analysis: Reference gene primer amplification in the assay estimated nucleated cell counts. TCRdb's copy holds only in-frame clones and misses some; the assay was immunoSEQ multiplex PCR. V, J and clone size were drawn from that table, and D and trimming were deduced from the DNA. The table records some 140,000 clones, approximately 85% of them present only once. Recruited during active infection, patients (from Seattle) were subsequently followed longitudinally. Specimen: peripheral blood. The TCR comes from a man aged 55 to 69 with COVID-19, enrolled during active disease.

Here the CDR3 DNA reads TGTGCCACCAGTTATGGGGGGGCGGGGGATACGCAGTATTTT. It is translated as CATSYGGAGDTQYF. The chain has TRBV24-1 and TRBJ2-3; D might be TRBD2 (7 bases). V was pared by 6 bases and J by 6 bases, with 15 bases between. CDR1 is KGHDR and CDR2 is SFDVKD in the germline V gene. The CDR3 length is 14 residues.